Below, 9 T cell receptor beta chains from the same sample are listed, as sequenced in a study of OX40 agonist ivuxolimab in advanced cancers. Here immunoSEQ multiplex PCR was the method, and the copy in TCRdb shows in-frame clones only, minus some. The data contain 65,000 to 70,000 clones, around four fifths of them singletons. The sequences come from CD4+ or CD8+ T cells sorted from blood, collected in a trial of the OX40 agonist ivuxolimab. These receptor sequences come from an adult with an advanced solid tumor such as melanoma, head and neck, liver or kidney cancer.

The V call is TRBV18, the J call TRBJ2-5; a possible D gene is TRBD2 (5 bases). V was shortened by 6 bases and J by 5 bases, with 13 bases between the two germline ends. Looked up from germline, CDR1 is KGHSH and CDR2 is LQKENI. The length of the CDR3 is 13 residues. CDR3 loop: CASSGSPGETQYF. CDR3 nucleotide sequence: TGTGCCAGCTCCGGGTCCCCGGGGGAGACCCAGTACTTC. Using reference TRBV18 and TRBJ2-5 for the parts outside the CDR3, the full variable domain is NAGVMQNPRHLVRRRGQEARLRCSPMKGHSHVYWYRQLPEEGLKFMVYLQKENIIDESGMPKERFSAEFPKEGPSILRIQQVVRGDSAAYFCASSGSPGETQYFGPGTRLLVL.

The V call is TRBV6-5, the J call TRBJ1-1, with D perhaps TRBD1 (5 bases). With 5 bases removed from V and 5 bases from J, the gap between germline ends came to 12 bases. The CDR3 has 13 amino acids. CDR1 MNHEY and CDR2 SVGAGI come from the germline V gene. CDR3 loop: CASSPPGGTEAFF. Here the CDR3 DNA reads TGTGCCAGCAGTCCCCCCGGGGGGACTGAAGCTTTCTTT.

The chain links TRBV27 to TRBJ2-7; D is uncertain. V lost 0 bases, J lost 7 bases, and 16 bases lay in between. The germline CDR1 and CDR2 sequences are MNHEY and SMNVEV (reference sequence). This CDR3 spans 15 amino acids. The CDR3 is CASSLSGPKPREQYF. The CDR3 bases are TGTGCCAGCAGTTTATCGGGTCCCAAGCCCAGGGAGCAGTACTTC.

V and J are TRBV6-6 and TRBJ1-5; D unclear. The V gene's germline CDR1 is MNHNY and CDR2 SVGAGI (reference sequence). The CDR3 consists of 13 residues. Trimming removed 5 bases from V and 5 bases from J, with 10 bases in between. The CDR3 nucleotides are TGTGCCAGCAGTAAGTTGGAGGATCAGCCCCAGCATTTT. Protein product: CASSKLEDQPQHF.

CDR3 coding DNA: TGTGCCAGCAGCTTAGACTATTTAGGCACTGAAGCTTTCTTT. It specifies CASSLDYLGTEAFF. The chain combines TRBV5-6 with TRBJ1-1; D is uncertain. V shed 2 bases and J shed 4 bases, with 12 bases lying between them. The CDR3 has 14 residues. Germline V gene sequence: CDR1 SGHDT, CDR2 YYEEEE.

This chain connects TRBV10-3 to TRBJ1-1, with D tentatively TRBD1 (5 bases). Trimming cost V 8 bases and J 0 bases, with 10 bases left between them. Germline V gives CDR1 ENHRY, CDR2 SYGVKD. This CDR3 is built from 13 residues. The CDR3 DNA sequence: TGTGCCATCGGGGGGGAGTTGAACACTGAAGCTTTCTTT. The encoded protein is CAIGGELNTEAFF.

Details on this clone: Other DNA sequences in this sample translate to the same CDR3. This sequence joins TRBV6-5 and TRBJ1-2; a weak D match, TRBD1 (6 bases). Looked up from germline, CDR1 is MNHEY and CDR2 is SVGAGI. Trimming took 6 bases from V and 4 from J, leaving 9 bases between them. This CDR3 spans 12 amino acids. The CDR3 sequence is CASSPGAYGYTF. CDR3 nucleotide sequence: TGTGCCAGCAGCCCGGGGGCCTATGGCTACACCTTC.

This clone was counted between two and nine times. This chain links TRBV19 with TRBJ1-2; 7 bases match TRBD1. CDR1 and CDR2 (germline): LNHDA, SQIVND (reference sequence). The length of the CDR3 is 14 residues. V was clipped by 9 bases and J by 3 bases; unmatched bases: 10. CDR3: CASHLGGADYGYTF. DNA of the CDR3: TGTGCCAGCCACCTAGGGGGCGCGGACTATGGCTACACCTTC. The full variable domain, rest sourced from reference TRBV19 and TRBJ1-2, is DGGITQSPKYLFRKEGQNVTLSCEQNLNHDAMYWYRQDPGQGLRLIYYSQIVNDFQKGDIAEGYSVSREKKESFPLTVTSAQKNPTAFYLCASHLGGADYGYTFGSGTRLTVV.

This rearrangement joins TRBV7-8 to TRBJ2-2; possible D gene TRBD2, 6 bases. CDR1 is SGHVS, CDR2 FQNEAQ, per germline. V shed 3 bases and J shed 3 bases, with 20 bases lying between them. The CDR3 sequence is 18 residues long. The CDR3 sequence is CASSFGRDETIYTGELFF. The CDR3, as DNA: TGTGCCAGCAGCTTTGGGCGGGATGAGACCATTTACACCGGGGAGCTGTTTTTT.